Following are 21 T cell receptor beta chains from one sample sequenced in a study of neurological immune-mediated disorders. TCRdb analysed the 5' RACE reads with MiXCR anew, one entry per CDR3 protein. The sample lists fewer than 50,000 distinct CDR3 sequences; roughly 14% were seen once. The time point denotes: longitudinal time-point 3. The specimen was PBMCs. The receptors come from a man aged 25-45 years in good health.

This clonotype was recorded at least ten times. The chain combines TRBV7-9 with TRBJ2-1; the match to TRBD2 covers 14 bases. The CDR3 contains 16 residues. Per the germline V gene, CDR1 is SEHNR and CDR2 is FQNEAQ (reference sequence). Germline trimming cut 5 bases from V and 7 bases from J; bases unmatched to any gene: 7. The CDR3 DNA is TGTGCCAGCAGCGACTCGAGGACTAGCGGGAGGAATGAGCAGTTCTTC. Residues: CASSDSRTSGRNEQFF. Combining the CDR3 with reference TRBV7-9 and TRBJ2-1 gives the whole variable domain DTGVSQNPRHKITKRGQNVTFRCDPISEHNRLYWYRQTLGQGPEFLTYFQNEAQLEKSRLLSDRFSAERPKGSFSTLEIQRTEQGDSAMYLCASSDSRTSGRNEQFFGPGTRLTVL.

This clonotype was found many times. The chain has TRBV9 and TRBJ1-1, with 7 positions matching TRBD1. Germline-derived CDR1 and CDR2 are SGDLS and YYNGEE. With V trimmed by 3 bases and J by 10 bases, 15 bases remained unmatched. The CDR3 totals 15 residues. The chain's CDR3 is CASSATELQGRGAFF. As DNA, the CDR3 is TGTGCCAGCAGCGCAACAGAACTACAGGGGCGCGGAGCTTTCTTT.

By its share, this clonotype is medium-sized. The chain recombines TRBV27 with TRBJ1-1, with D possibly TRBD1 on 5 matching bases. The germline V and J ends were trimmed by 4 bases and 5 bases, with 14 bases remaining between them. Germline V gene sequence: CDR1 MNHEY, CDR2 SMNVEV (reference sequence). The CDR3 runs to 14 residues. CDR3: CASSWGGVDTEAFF. In DNA, the CDR3 is TGTGCCAGCAGTTGGGGAGGGGTTGATACTGAAGCTTTCTTT.

There are many counts of this clonotype. The chain couples TRBV29-1 to TRBJ1-2; D not certain. CDR1 SQVTM and CDR2 ANQGSEA come from the germline V gene. CDR3 length: 12 amino acids. The V end lost 7 bases, the J end lost 5 bases, and 14 bases lay between the germline ends. The CDR3 coding sequence is TGCAGCGCCGGGGTCTCCGGGTATGGCTACACCTTC. Protein: CSAGVSGYGYTF. The full variable domain, with the rest looked up from reference TRBV29-1 and TRBJ1-2, is SAVISQKPSRDICQRGTSLTIQCQVDSQVTMMFWYRQQPGQSLTLIATANQGSEATYESGFVIDKFPISRPNLTFSTLTVSNMSPEDSSIYLCSAGVSGYGYTFGSGTRLTVV.

To note about this clonotype: A junction end diverges from the germline sequence, so it may reflect a read error. The chain employs TRBV7-2 and TRBJ2-7; D gene ambiguous. This CDR3 comprises 12 residues. Germline V lookup: CDR1 SGHTA, CDR2 FQGNSA. CDR3 bases: TGTTCCAGCAGCTTAGTGAGCGTGTGGCAGTACTTC. Translation gives CSSSLVSVWQYF.

A few counts support this clonotype. The V call is TRBV3-1, the J call TRBJ2-2; D is ambiguous. V was pared by 4 bases and J by 6 bases, with 6 bases between. This CDR3 region has 12 residues. Germline V gene data show CDR1 as LGHDT and CDR2 as YNNKEL (reference sequence). CDR3 loop: CASSLLSGELFF. As DNA, the CDR3 is TGTGCCAGCAGCCTGCTTTCCGGGGAGCTGTTTTTT. Looking up the rest from reference TRBV3-1 and TRBJ2-2 gives the full variable domain: DTAVSQTPKYLVTQMGNDKSIKCEQNLGHDTMYWYKQDSKKFLKIMFSYNNKELIINETVPNRFSPKSPDKAHLNLHINSLELGDSAVYFCASSLLSGELFFGEGSRLTVL.

This clonotype has a count of ten or more. The CDR3, as DNA: TGTGCCAGCAGCTTGCAGCAGGGCGGGGGGGCGTATGAGCAGTTCTTC. Translated: CASSLQQGGGAYEQFF. The chain uses TRBV7-2 and TRBJ2-1, with 9 bases identical to TRBD2. CDR3 size: 16 residues. J gave up 8 bases and V 3 bases, and 11 bases lay outside the gene matches. CDR1 is SGHTA, CDR2 FQGNSA, per germline.

This clonotype was counted many times. The J gene is TRBJ2-3, the V gene TRBV27; perhaps D is TRBD1 or TRBD2 (5 bases each). Germline V CDR1 and CDR2: MNHEY, SMNVEV (reference sequence). Trimming stripped 4 bases from V and 1 base from J, with 12 bases between. The CDR3 runs to 15 residues. The CDR3 DNA reads as TGTGCCAGCAGTTCCAGGGTGAGGGGCACAGATACGCAGTATTTT. It codes for CASSSRVRGTDTQYF.

This clonotype was found many times. This rearrangement joins TRBV20-1 to TRBJ2-3; weak D call: TRBD2 (5 bases). The CDR3 has 14 residues. Between the trimmed V and J ends, which lost 5 bases and 3 bases, there was a span of 15 bases. Germline assignment: CDR1 DFQATT and CDR2 SNEGSKA (reference sequence). CDR3 in amino acids: CSAPGRGVTDTQYF. Here the CDR3 DNA reads TGCAGTGCTCCGGGCCGGGGAGTGACAGATACGCAGTATTTT.

In its sample, this clonotype was seen many times. The V and J genes are TRBV29-1 and TRBJ2-3; D perhaps matches TRBD1 (6 bases). The CDR3 length is 15 residues. Trimming stripped 6 bases from V and 0 bases from J, with 16 bases between. In germline, CDR1 is SQVTM, CDR2 ANQGSEA. CDR3 sequence: CSVGGQYPSTDTQYF. DNA for the CDR3: TGCAGCGTGGGCGGACAGTACCCTAGCACAGATACGCAGTATTTT.

The table lists this clonotype with many counts. V gene TRBV4-2 combines with J gene TRBJ2-5; D call uncertain. The germline CDR1 and CDR2 sequences are LGHNA and YNFKEQ. V lost 0 bases to trimming and J lost 6 bases, with 5 bases between them. The CDR3 has 12 residues. In DNA, the CDR3 is TGTGCCAGCAGCCAAGATGTGCAGACCCAGTACTTC. It codes for CASSQDVQTQYF.

This clonotype occurred many times. V is TRBV7-2 and J is TRBJ2-3; D remains ambiguous. Trimming removed 5 bases from V and 0 bases from J, with 18 bases in between. The CDR3 has 17 amino acids. Germline CDR1 is SGHTA and CDR2 is FQGNSA. The CDR3 DNA follows: TGTGCCAGCAGCCCTCAACGCAAGGCACTCAGCACAGATACGCAGTATTTT. Encoded protein: CASSPQRKALSTDTQYF. Looking up the rest from reference TRBV7-2 and TRBJ2-3 gives the full variable domain: GAGVSQSPSNKVTEKGKDVELRCDPISGHTALYWYRQSLGQGLEFLIYFQGNSAPDKSGLPSDRFSAERTGGSVSTLTIQRTQQEDSAVYLCASSPQRKALSTDTQYFGPGTRLTVL.

This clonotype was counted ten times or more. This sequence joins TRBV7-8 and TRBJ2-2, with 10 bases identical to TRBD2. The CDR3 is made up of 19 amino acids. Germline values: CDR1 SGHVS, CDR2 FQNEAQ. J gave up 5 bases and V 6 bases, and 18 bases lay outside the gene matches. DNA for the CDR3: TGTGCCAGCAGGCAACCCGCAGAAGGACTAGCGGAGAGGACCGGGGAGCTGTTTTTT. Protein sequence: CASRQPAEGLAERTGELFF.

This clonotype was counted many times. This chain's CDR3 is CSARAKTGAEPRDGYTF. CDR3 DNA: TGCAGTGCTAGAGCAAAAACAGGGGCTGAGCCACGGGATGGCTACACCTTC. V gene TRBV20-1 combines with J gene TRBJ1-2, with 7 nucleotides matching TRBD1. CDR3 length: 17 residues. The germline gives CDR1 DFQATT, CDR2 SNEGSKA (reference sequence). V was pared by 1 base and J by 6 bases, with 17 bases of the junction left unmatched.

The sample holds many counts of this clonotype. CDR3 DNA: TGTGCCAGCAGTTTACCCACCCCGGGACTAGCGTCTTTGAGAATGCTCAATGAGCAGTTCTTC. Its translation: CASSLPTPGLASLRMLNEQFF. The chain is built from TRBV28 and TRBJ2-1; 10 bases map to TRBD2. The V gene's germline CDR1 is MDHEN and CDR2 SYDVKM. This CDR3 contains 21 residues. J was trimmed by 6 bases and V by 2 bases; bases with no gene match: 22.

This clonotype was seen at least ten times. The chain employs TRBV7-2 and TRBJ1-1; 8 nucleotides agree with TRBD1. Germline assignment: CDR1 SGHTA and CDR2 FQGNSA. After removal of 4 bases from V and 6 bases from J, the junction contained 13 bases not matched to a gene. This CDR3 comprises 16 residues. DNA of the CDR3: TGTGCCAGCAGCTCAGAGTTCAGGGGGCCTCTAGCTGAAGCTTTCTTT. This translates into CASSSEFRGPLAEAFF.

Many counts were recorded for this clonotype. The CDR3 loop is CATETGTSGETQYF. In DNA, the CDR3 is TGTGCCACCGAAACAGGGACTAGCGGGGAGACCCAGTACTTC. The chain is built from TRBV28 and TRBJ2-5; TRBD2 aligns across 12 bases. The trim removed 10 bases at V and 5 bases at J, leaving 8 bases unmatched. CDR3 length: 14 residues. The germline V gene encodes CDR1 MDHEN and CDR2 SYDVKM.

This clonotype was detected many times. This chain links TRBV20-1 with TRBJ2-2; 7 nucleotides match TRBD2. The J segment lost 5 bases and the V segment lost 0 bases, leaving 9 bases of the junction unmatched. Germline V lookup: CDR1 DFQATT, CDR2 SNEGSKA (reference sequence). This CDR3 has 16 amino acids. In DNA form, the CDR3 reads TGCAGTGCTAGAGATCGAGGGAGGGCCGGTACCGGGGAGCTGTTTTTT. It specifies CSARDRGRAGTGELFF.

The chain has TRBV6-6 and TRBJ2-1; D is perhaps TRBD2 (5 bases). This CDR3 has 13 amino acids. V lost 10 bases and J lost 2, with 12 bases in between. Germline values: CDR1 MNHNY, CDR2 SVGAGI (reference sequence). CDR3 loop: CANQLVTYNEQFF. CDR3 coding DNA: TGTGCCAACCAACTAGTTACCTACAATGAGCAGTTCTTC.

This chain joins TRBV7-3 and TRBJ2-5; perhaps TRBD2 as D (6 bases). The V and J ends lost 3 bases and 4 bases respectively, with 12 bases between them. This CDR3 region has 14 residues. The germline CDR1 and CDR2 sequences are SGHTA and FQGTGA. CDR3 region: CASSFLKEGETQYF. CDR3 nucleotide sequence: TGTGCCAGCAGCTTTTTAAAGGAGGGAGAGACCCAGTACTTC.

This clonotype was recorded at least ten times. The gene calls are TRBV6-2 or TRBV6-3 and TRBJ1-2, with D unclear. The germline V and J ends were trimmed by 6 bases and 8 bases, with 13 bases remaining between them. The CDR3 has 12 residues. Germline CDR1 is MNHEY and CDR2 is SVGEGT. CDR3 coding DNA: TGTGCCAGCAGCCCCCCGGTCGGGGGCTACACCTTC. Protein product: CASSPPVGGYTF.